This T cell receptor beta chain was identified in a study of T cell responses to AZD1222 COVID-19 vaccine. The repertoire was sequenced with immunoSEQ multiplex PCR; TCRdb's copy has only in-frame clones and lacks some. The top ten hold approximately 3% of the sample, which has about 170,000 clones, 90% seen once. V lost 4 bases and J lost 4, with 13 bases in between. Germline assignment: CDR1 SQVTM and CDR2 ANQGSEA. The CDR3 runs 14 residues. The sample in question was peripheral blood, obtained on day 0 of AZD1222 vaccination. The sequence was collected from an adult in good health. The chain joins TRBV29-1 to TRBJ2-2, with D maybe TRBD2 (5 bases). CDR3 sequence (DNA): TGCAGCGTTGGGGATGGCGGGCCCACCGGGGAGCTGTTTTTT. It encodes CSVGDGGPTGELFF.